The 24 T cell receptor beta chains listed next were all sequenced from one sample in a study of T cells after posttransplantation cyclophosphamide. This table comes from immunoSEQ multiplex PCR, and its TCRdb copy is limited to in-frame clones, with some not included. The repertoire has 30,000 or so clones, none seen only once; the ten largest take about 2.9%. Material for sequencing was PBMCs. The source of these receptors is a woman aged 55-69 years in good health, CMV-negative, and a related stem cell transplant donor.

This clone was found many times. The chain is built from TRBV5-4 and TRBJ2-1, with D maybe TRBD1 (6 bases). The CDR3 totals 12 residues. Deletions cut 0 bases from V and 9 bases from J, with 7 bases between. Germline V gives CDR1 SGHNT, CDR2 YYREEE (reference sequence). The CDR3 reads CASSLEGVEQFF. The CDR3 DNA is TGTGCCAGCAGCTTGGAGGGGGTTGAGCAGTTCTTC. Full variable domain (remainder filled in from reference TRBV5-4 and TRBJ2-1): ETGVTQSPTHLIKTRGQQVTLRCSSQSGHNTVSWYQQALGQGPQFIFQYYREEENGRGNFPPRFSGLQFPNYSSELNVNALELDDSALYLCASSLEGVEQFFGPGTRLTVL.

This clone was counted ten times or more. J is TRBJ2-2 and V is TRBV28; 8 bases map to TRBD1. The V gene end was trimmed by 4 bases and the J gene end by 6 bases; junction bases not matched to a gene: 7. This CDR3 region has 15 residues. Germline-derived CDR1 and CDR2 are MDHEN and SYDVKM. CDR3 sequence (DNA): TGTGCCAGCAGTTCTCAGGGGGCCGGGGCCGGGGAGCTGTTTTTT. Translation: CASSSQGAGAGELFF.

The table lists this clone with many counts. This chain uses TRBV7-3 with TRBJ2-1, with TRBD1 identical over 7 bases. Germline trimming cut 5 bases from V and 0 bases from J; bases unmatched to any gene: 4. Germline loops: CDR1 SGHTA, CDR2 FQGTGA. CDR3 length: 15 amino acids. As DNA, the CDR3 is TGTGCCAGCAGCCAACAGGGGAGCTCCTACAATGAGCAGTTCTTC. Its translation: CASSQQGSSYNEQFF.

There are many counts of this clone. The chain recombines TRBV5-6 with TRBJ2-5; 12 bases line up with TRBD1. J gave up 5 bases and V 2 bases, and 4 bases lay outside the gene matches. There are 15 residues in the CDR3. The germline V gene has CDR1 SGHDT and CDR2 YYEEEE. The CDR3 protein is CASSFRDRGPETQYF. The CDR3 nucleotides are TGTGCCAGCAGCTTCCGGGACAGGGGGCCCGAGACCCAGTACTTC.

This clone was found many times. This chain uses TRBV7-3 with TRBJ2-1, with unresolved D. Between the trimmed V and J ends, which lost 0 bases and 7 bases, there was a span of 10 bases. This CDR3 has 14 amino acids. The germline V gene encodes CDR1 SGHTA and CDR2 FQGTGA. DNA of the CDR3: TGTGCCAGCAGCTTAACCCCCGGTATAAATGAGCAGTTCTTC. Translated, it gives CASSLTPGINEQFF.

In this sample, this clone turned up many times. The V call is TRBV4-3, the J call TRBJ1-4; 7 positions match TRBD1. The CDR3 consists of 16 residues. With V trimmed by 0 bases and J by 8 bases, 9 bases remained unmatched. Germline assignment: CDR1 LGHNA and CDR2 YSLEER. CDR3 coding DNA: TGCGCCAGCAGCCAAGATACAGGGGCGGGTGGGGAAAAACTGTTTTTT. Translating it yields CASSQDTGAGGEKLFF.

At least ten counts were recorded for this clone. The chain recombines TRBV6-5 with TRBJ2-1; D remains ambiguous. The CDR3 runs 15 residues. Germline CDR1 MNHEY, CDR2 SVGAGI. Trimming cost V 6 bases and J 1 base, with 13 bases left between them. CDR3 in amino acids: CASRSALASYNEQFF. DNA of the CDR3: TGTGCCAGCAGATCCGCCCTTGCGTCCTACAATGAGCAGTTCTTC.

At least ten counts were recorded for this clone. The V call is TRBV7-8, the J call TRBJ2-1; 11 bases match TRBD2. This CDR3 spans 16 amino acids. Germline V gives CDR1 SGHVS, CDR2 FQNEAQ. V lost 4 bases, J lost 3 bases, and 5 bases stayed unmatched. CDR3 bases: TGTGCCAGCAGCTCACTAGCGGGGGATCACTACAATGAGCAGTTCTTC. Its translation is CASSSLAGDHYNEQFF.

The genes are TRBV28 and TRBJ2-7, with 9 positions matching TRBD1. The CDR3 runs 13 residues. The germline CDR1 and CDR2 sequences are MDHEN and SYDVKM. V was pared by 3 bases and J by 6 bases, with 3 bases of the junction left unmatched. The CDR3 reads CASSLTGGGEQYF. The DNA for the CDR3 is TGTGCCAGCAGTTTGACAGGGGGGGGCGAGCAGTACTTC.

Ten or more counts support this clone. The V gene is TRBV19, the J gene TRBJ1-2; maybe TRBD1 (5 bases). Looked up from germline, CDR1 is LNHDA and CDR2 is SQIVND (reference sequence). V lost 6 bases, J lost 6 bases, and 14 bases lay in between. This CDR3 is 13 amino acids long. CDR3 DNA: TGTGCCAGTAGGGCCAGGGCCAACGATGGCTACACCTTC. Translation gives CASRARANDGYTF. Looking up the rest from reference TRBV19 and TRBJ1-2 gives the full variable domain: DGGITQSPKYLFRKEGQNVTLSCEQNLNHDAMYWYRQDPGQGLRLIYYSQIVNDFQKGDIAEGYSVSREKKESFPLTVTSAQKNPTAFYLCASRARANDGYTFGSGTRLTVV.

This clone appeared a few times. The V call is TRBV9, the J call TRBJ2-2, with 12 bases that match TRBD2. Germline values: CDR1 SGDLS, CDR2 YYNGEE. The CDR3 covers 19 residues. Trimming took 0 bases from V and 4 from J; bases not matched to a gene: 10. The CDR3 loop is CASSVVWLAGGPSTGELFF. The DNA for the CDR3 is TGTGCCAGCAGCGTAGTGTGGCTAGCGGGAGGGCCGAGCACCGGGGAGCTGTTTTTT.

This clone has only a few counts. The rearrangement links TRBV4-3 to TRBJ1-1, with 7 bases identical to TRBD1. The germline V gene encodes CDR1 LGHNA and CDR2 YSLEER. J lost 1 base, V lost 2 bases, and 4 bases had no gene match. The CDR3 covers 15 residues. The CDR3 nucleotides read TGCGCCAGCAGCCAAACTGGGACAGCGAACACTGAAGCTTTCTTT. Protein sequence: CASSQTGTANTEAFF.

This clone was seen repeatedly, ten times or more. The chain combines TRBV5-1 with TRBJ1-1; 8 nucleotides match TRBD1. The CDR3 consists of 13 residues. Per germline, CDR1 SGHRS and CDR2 YFSETQ. J lost 8 bases, V lost 0 bases, and 3 bases had no gene match. The CDR3 nucleotides are TGCGCCAGCAGCTTGGAAGCAGGGGGCGAAGCTTTCTTT. This gives the protein CASSLEAGGEAFF.

There are many counts of this clone. The V gene is TRBV29-1, the J gene TRBJ2-1; 7 bases align to TRBD1. Germline loops: CDR1 SQVTM, CDR2 ANQGSEA. The CDR3 is 13 residues long. Losses at the gene ends were 7 bases for V and 7 bases for J; bases not matched to a gene: 10. The CDR3 DNA reads TGCAGCGGAACCCGACAGGGATTGAATGAGCAGTTCTTC. Protein product: CSGTRQGLNEQFF.

This clone was picked up many times. The V call is TRBV7-3, the J call TRBJ2-1, with a tentative D call TRBD2 (6 bases). In germline, CDR1 is SGHTA, CDR2 FQGTGA. The V and J ends lost 3 bases and 0 bases respectively, with 9 bases between them. The CDR3 covers 15 residues. CDR3 region: CASSFSGASYNEQFF. DNA of the CDR3: TGTGCCAGCAGCTTTAGCGGCGCCTCCTACAATGAGCAGTTCTTC.

This clone was found a few times. The chain joins TRBV5-1 to TRBJ2-5; D is perhaps TRBD2 (7 bases). Germline CDR1 SGHRS, CDR2 YFSETQ. The CDR3 length is 15 residues. V dropped 3 bases and J dropped 5 bases, with 17 bases sitting between them. CDR3 DNA: TGCGCCAGCAGCTCCACGGGGGCCGGGGGGGAGACCCAGTACTTC. This codes for CASSSTGAGGETQYF.

This clone has at least ten counts. The chain joins TRBV6-5 to TRBJ1-1, with D possibly TRBD1 on 6 matching bases. V lost 4 bases, J lost 5 bases, and 20 bases lay in between. CDR1 is MNHEY and CDR2 is SVGAGI in the germline V gene. This CDR3 is 16 amino acids long. The DNA for the CDR3 is TGTGCCAGCAGTTCCGGGAGACAGGTCCTGGGTACTGAAGCTTTCTTT. Encoded protein: CASSSGRQVLGTEAFF.

This clone was seen many times. The junction departs from germline at one end; a sequencing error may be responsible. The chain has TRBV6-1 and TRBJ2-1; 9 bases line up with TRBD1. This CDR3 region has 15 residues. The germline gives CDR1 MNHNS, CDR2 SASEGT. The CDR3 DNA is TGTGCCAGCAGAGAAGTTATGGGGACAGGGAACGAGCAGTTCTTC. It is translated as CASREVMGTGNEQFF.

At least ten counts were recorded for this clone. The chain employs TRBV10-1 and TRBJ2-2; 9 bases map to TRBD2. Germline CDR1 WNHNN, CDR2 SYGVQD (reference sequence). The CDR3 totals 17 residues. V dropped 3 bases and J dropped 4; count of bases not matched to a gene: 9. In DNA, the CDR3 is TGCGCCAGCAGTGACCCCCTTGGCGGGGGGGGCACCGGGGAGCTGTTTTTT. Residues: CASSDPLGGGGTGELFF.

This clone was counted at least ten times. The CDR3 region has the DNA TGTGCCAGCAGCCCTGGAAGCCGGGACACCTATGGCTACACCTTC. Amino acids: CASSPGSRDTYGYTF. The chain is built from TRBV4-2 and TRBJ1-2; weak D call: TRBD1 (6 bases). Trimming stripped 4 bases from V and 4 bases from J, with 16 bases between. This CDR3 has 15 amino acids. Germline V gene sequence: CDR1 LGHNA, CDR2 YNFKEQ.

Many counts were recorded for this clone. The rearrangement links TRBV10-1 to TRBJ2-6, with 8 bases fitting TRBD1. There are 18 residues in the CDR3. Germline-derived CDR1 and CDR2 are WNHNN and SYGVQD (reference sequence). Trimming removed 4 bases from V and 2 bases from J; junction bases left unmatched: 10. The CDR3: CASSGLGQGLPGANVLTF. CDR3 coding DNA: TGCGCCAGCAGTGGGCTCGGACAGGGCCTCCCTGGGGCCAACGTCCTGACTTTC.

The chain uses TRBV12-3 or TRBV12-4 and TRBJ2-2; TRBD1 aligns across 8 bases. This CDR3 comprises 15 residues. V was clipped by 8 bases and J by 7 bases; unmatched bases: 12. The CDR3 bases are TGTGCCAGCTTCCCCGGACAGGGAGGAGTCGGGGAGCTGTTTTTT. Protein: CASFPGQGGVGELFF.

This clone was recorded many times. This sequence joins TRBV5-6 and TRBJ2-2; 9 nucleotides line up with TRBD1. V gave up 2 bases and J gave up 4 bases; unmatched junction bases: 9. Germline assignment: CDR1 SGHDT and CDR2 YYEEEE. The CDR3 loop spans 17 amino acids. CDR3 DNA: TGTGCCAGCAGCTTCACAGGACAGGGGAGGGTCACCGGGGAGCTGTTTTTT. Amino acids: CASSFTGQGRVTGELFF.

The genes are TRBV5-6 and TRBJ2-2; 9 bases fit TRBD2. CDR3 length: 16 residues. Germline lookup yields CDR1 SGHDT and CDR2 YYEEEE. Germline trimming cut 2 bases from V and 5 bases from J; bases unmatched to any gene: 7. The chain's CDR3 is CASSFGAGGGTGELFF. The CDR3 nucleotides are TGTGCCAGCAGCTTCGGAGCGGGAGGCGGGACCGGGGAGCTGTTTTTT.